What follows is one T cell receptor beta chain and its context. The record originates from a study of blood T cell repertoires in COVID-19. As for the study in general: Whether acute or convalescent, the COVID-19 samples came from the United States, Italy and Spain. From T cells, B-cell-depleted T cells, or PBMCs came the material, which was cDNA or gDNA.

Participant ages covered roughly 18 to 89 years across approximately 25 US areas. Cohorts were determined from participant-reported clinical history. The protocol was immunoSEQ multiplex PCR, while the TCRdb copy is restricted to in-frame clones and leaves out a portion. The repertoire has hundreds of thousands of clones, roughly 90% of them found once; the top ten carry approximately 2.8%. The sample taken for sequencing was PBMCs or T cells enriched from blood (not recorded which). The sequence came from a woman aged 45-59 years in a cohort exposed to, infected with or recovered from COVID-19 (not recorded which).

The CDR3 DNA is TGTGCCAGCAGCTTCCGGGGGGTTGCGGGGGATACGCAGTATTTT. Translating gives CASSFRGVAGDTQYF. The V gene is TRBV7-2, the J gene TRBJ2-3, with 7 bases identical to TRBD2. CDR1 is SGHTA, CDR2 FQGNSA, per germline. This CDR3 has 15 residues. Unmatched junction bases numbered 9, after V lost 3 bases and J lost 6 bases.